Listed here is a single TCR beta chain. Its target is not known. After removal of 3 bases from V and 10 bases from J, the junction contained 3 bases not matched to a gene. Germline V CDR1 and CDR2: LNHDA, SQIVND (reference sequence). This CDR3 comprises 13 residues. Sequencing was performed with immunoSEQ multiplex PCR; in TCRdb, only in-frame clones are kept and a portion is missing. The data hold some 28,000 clones, with 75% to 90% observed a single time. The sample is drawn from a study of multiple sclerosis patients with progressive multifocal leukoencephalopathy. As to time point: time of PML onset. Study conclusions and caveats: PML-onset expanded TRB clones were detectable before and during natalizumab therapy.

Sequencing was performed on PBMCs, taken from a patient treated with natalizumab. The chain carries TRBV19 and TRBJ1-6, with 7 bases lining up with TRBD1. This TCR was recovered from a young woman with progressive multifocal leukoencephalopathy. The CDR3 sequence is CASSILQGSPLHF. The CDR3 DNA is TGTGCCAGTAGTATCCTACAGGGGTCACCCCTCCACTTT.